The next 24 T cell receptor beta chains were all read from a single sample in a study (dated by TCRdb to 2015 to 2017). Preparation of the library involved 5' RACE. Reads for this sample came from an Illumina MiSeq. TCRdb trimmed the raw reads at Q25, called clones with MiXCR and kept productive beta chains. Entries that share a CDR3 protein sequence are merged under the most common genes and DNA. The sample table contains about 8,200 distinct CDR3 sequences; only one count was recorded for 65% to 70% of them. The top ten hold about 4.5% of the sample. The sample comprised tumor-infiltrating naive CD4+ T cells sorted from the breast tumor. This sample's cell subset or site label indicates: naive CD4+ T cells, CD4+CD45RA+CD25-. The receptor source for this set is a female donor with breast cancer.

J is TRBJ2-3 and V is TRBV5-1, with D possibly matching TRBD1 (5 bases). The CDR3 is 16 residues long. Looked up from germline, CDR1 is SGHRS and CDR2 is YFSETQ. The V and J ends lost 4 bases and 5 bases respectively, with 20 bases between them. The CDR3 loop is CASSPPEHSQGDTQYF. The CDR3 DNA is TGCGCCAGCAGCCCGCCGGAGCACTCGCAGGGAGATACGCAGTATTTT.

This clonotype turned up a few times. The chain combines TRBV3-1 with TRBJ2-7; perhaps D is TRBD1 or TRBD2 (5 bases each). The CDR3 is made up of 13 amino acids. Germline CDR1 is LGHDT and CDR2 is YNNKEL (reference sequence). Trimming stripped 8 bases from V and 2 bases from J, with 13 bases between. Here the CDR3 DNA reads TGTGCCAGCGGGCCAAGGGGACCCTACGAGCAGTACTTC. It is translated as CASGPRGPYEQYF.

The chain uses TRBV7-6 and TRBJ1-5; D is undetermined. The germline CDR1 and CDR2 sequences are SGHVS and FNYEAQ. The CDR3 loop spans 16 amino acids. V lost 2 bases and J lost 1, with 12 bases in between. In DNA, the CDR3 is TGTGCCAGCAGCTTAACACCGGCACGGAGCAATCAGCCCCAGCATTTT. Translating gives CASSLTPARSNQPQHF.

As for this clonotype: Germline and junction disagree at one end, which may indicate a read error. The rearrangement joins TRBV24-1 to TRBJ2-2; D possibly corresponds to TRBD2 (6 bases). Germline V gene sequence: CDR1 KGHDR, CDR2 SFDVKD. This CDR3 is 15 amino acids long. In DNA form, the CDR3 reads TGTGCCACCAGTGATTGGGGGGTGAACGCCGGGGAGCTGTTTTTT. Protein product: CATSDWGVNAGELFF.

This sequence joins TRBV5-1 and TRBJ2-5; D perhaps matches TRBD2 (6 bases). Germline assignment: CDR1 SGHRS and CDR2 YFSETQ. V was cut by 0 bases and J by 5 bases, with 11 bases left in between. This CDR3 comprises 14 residues. This chain's CDR3 is CASSLESGRETQYF. The CDR3 nucleotides read TGCGCCAGCAGCTTGGAGTCAGGGAGGGAGACCCAGTACTTC.

V gene TRBV20-1 combines with J gene TRBJ2-5; D is unclear. CDR3 length: 13 amino acids. From germline, CDR1 is DFQATT and CDR2 SNEGSKA (reference sequence). Trimming cost V 1 base and J 5 bases, with 11 bases left between them. The CDR3 region is CSARGVSQETQYF. The CDR3, as DNA: TGCAGTGCTAGAGGTGTATCGCAGGAGACCCAGTACTTC.

The gene calls are TRBV6-5 and TRBJ1-1, with TRBD1 matching 8 bases. Germline assignment: CDR1 MNHEY and CDR2 SVGAGI. The CDR3 is 14 amino acids. V gave up 6 bases and J gave up 1 base; unmatched junction bases: 4. For the CDR3, the DNA is TGTGCCAGCAGGCGACAGGGGCAGAACACTGAAGCTTTCTTT. Amino acid sequence: CASRRQGQNTEAFF.

Only a few counts were recorded for this clonotype. The J gene is TRBJ1-2, the V gene TRBV12-3 or TRBV12-4; D may be TRBD1 (6 bases). Trimming removed 6 bases at V and 4 bases at J, with 15 bases between. The CDR3 is 14 amino acids. Written as DNA, the CDR3 is TGTGCCAGCAGAGAACCCACAGGGAGCTATGGCTACACCTTC. Translating it yields CASREPTGSYGYTF.

This clonotype has a single count. The chain carries TRBV5-1 and TRBJ2-5; 7 bases align to TRBD2. Germline lookup yields CDR1 SGHRS and CDR2 YFSETQ. The CDR3 has 15 amino acids. J lost 1 base, V lost 0 bases, and 3 bases had no gene match. Here the CDR3 reads CASSLGSSGQETQYF. In nucleotides, the CDR3 is TGCGCCAGCAGCTTGGGATCTAGCGGCCAAGAGACCCAGTACTTC.

This chain joins TRBV12-3 or TRBV12-4 and TRBJ1-5; 8 bases line up with TRBD1. With V trimmed by 6 bases and J by 8 bases, 6 bases remained unmatched. The CDR3 is 13 residues long. The CDR3 reads CASRRDRREPQHF. The CDR3 region has the DNA TGTGCCAGCAGACGGGACAGGCGCGAGCCCCAGCATTTT.

V is TRBV4-2 and J is TRBJ1-2; D may be TRBD1 (5 bases). The germline V gene encodes CDR1 LGHNA and CDR2 YNFKEQ. The CDR3 sequence is 18 residues long. V was pared by 0 bases and J by 7 bases, with 24 bases between. This CDR3 is CASSQDCDGGRDGSGYTF. In DNA form, the CDR3 reads TGTGCCAGCAGCCAAGATTGCGACGGTGGCAGGGACGGCAGTGGCTACACCTTC.

The genes are TRBV27 and TRBJ2-1; TRBD2 matches at 8 bases. Germline lookup yields CDR1 MNHEY and CDR2 SMNVEV (reference sequence). CDR3 length: 20 residues. With 8 bases clipped from V and 0 bases from J, the junction kept 21 bases outside the gene matches. CDR3 sequence: CASAPLSLAGASSSYNEQFF. In DNA form, the CDR3 reads TGTGCCAGCGCACCGCTATCCCTAGCGGGCGCCTCCAGCTCCTACAATGAGCAGTTCTTC.

This chain joins TRBV5-1 and TRBJ1-3; D perhaps matches TRBD1 (5 bases). V shed 4 bases and J shed 4 bases, with 12 bases lying between them. CDR1 SGHRS and CDR2 YFSETQ come from the germline V gene. The CDR3 has 14 residues. The CDR3 bases are TGCGCCAGCAGCGTCCAGGGTTCCGGAAACACCATATATTTT. This codes for CASSVQGSGNTIYF.

This clonotype was seen more than once but under ten times. The genes are TRBV5-1 and TRBJ2-1; TRBD2 aligns across 8 bases. CDR1 is SGHRS, CDR2 YFSETQ, per germline. CDR3 length: 14 amino acids. Germline trimming cut 1 base from V and 8 bases from J; bases unmatched to any gene: 5. This CDR3 reads CASSLPGGPDEQFF. CDR3 coding DNA: TGCGCCAGCAGCTTGCCGGGGGGGCCCGATGAGCAGTTCTTC.

V and J are TRBV5-1 and TRBJ2-5; TRBD2 might be the D (6 bases). V was pared by 0 bases and J by 2 bases, with 11 bases between. This CDR3 is built from 15 residues. The germline V gene has CDR1 SGHRS and CDR2 YFSETQ. CDR3 region: CASSLGPAGQETQYF. The DNA of the CDR3 is TGCGCCAGCAGCTTGGGCCCTGCGGGGCAAGAGACCCAGTACTTC.

This chain connects TRBV20-1 to TRBJ1-4; tentatively, D is TRBD1 (6 bases). V gave up 5 bases and J gave up 8 bases, with 18 bases separating them. The germline CDR1 and CDR2 sequences are DFQATT and SNEGSKA (reference sequence). The CDR3 runs to 14 residues. CDR3 DNA sequence: TGCAGTGCTCCCGACAGGACTCACGGGGAAAAACTGTTTTTT. Its protein is CSAPDRTHGEKLFF.

The chain combines TRBV20-1 with TRBJ2-5; D gene ambiguous. V was trimmed by 6 bases and J by 5 bases, leaving 7 bases between them. This CDR3 contains 10 residues. CDR1 DFQATT and CDR2 SNEGSKA come from the germline V gene (reference sequence). The CDR3 DNA reads TGCAGTGCGCCGAAGGAGACCCAGTACTTC. Translated, it gives CSAPKETQYF.

This clonotype turned up a few times. V usage is TRBV5-1 and J usage is TRBJ1-2, with 10 bases lining up with TRBD1. V trimming: 9 bases; J trimming: 5 bases; junction bases outside the gene matches: 13. The CDR3 covers 15 residues. Germline assignment: CDR1 SGHRS and CDR2 YFSETQ. The chain's CDR3 is CATRATGTGVYGYTF. As DNA, the CDR3 is TGCGCCACCCGTGCAACCGGGACAGGGGTATATGGCTACACCTTC.

This clonotype was counted between two and nine times. This chain connects TRBV5-1 to TRBJ2-7; D is uncertain. Germline CDR1 SGHRS, CDR2 YFSETQ. V was cut by 4 bases and J by 1 base, with 15 bases left in between. The CDR3 is 15 residues long. The CDR3 DNA is TGCGCCAGCAGCCCGAATATGGATCCTTCCTACGAGCAGTACTTC. This gives the protein CASSPNMDPSYEQYF. The full variable domain, in which reference TRBV5-1 and TRBJ2-7 provide the parts outside the CDR3, is KAGVTQTPRYLIKTRGQQVTLSCSPISGHRSVSWYQQTPGQGLQFLFEYFSETQRNKGNFPGRFSGRQFSNSRSEMNVSTLELGDSALYLCASSPNMDPSYEQYFGPGTRLTVT.

In the case of this clonotype: At one boundary the junction diverges from the germline segment, which might be a read error. This chain uses TRBV29-1 with TRBJ1-1; no firm D call. Germline V lookup: CDR1 SQVTM, CDR2 ANQGSEA. The CDR3 loop spans 13 amino acids. CDR3 protein: CSVEPPGNIEAFF. The CDR3 DNA reads TGCAGCGTTGAACCTCCTGGGAACATTGAAGCTTTCTTT.

V gene TRBV5-1 combines with J gene TRBJ1-4; no firm D call. The V end was cut by 2 bases, the J end by 0 bases, with 5 bases between. This CDR3 comprises 14 residues. Germline CDR1 is SGHRS and CDR2 is YFSETQ. The CDR3 is CASSFLSTNEKLFF. The CDR3 region has the DNA TGCGCCAGCAGCTTCCTATCAACTAATGAAAAACTGTTTTTT.

V usage is TRBV9 and J usage is TRBJ1-1; D is possibly TRBD1 (5 bases). Germline CDR1 reads SGDLS; CDR2 reads YYNGEE. V was cut by 0 bases and J by 4 bases, with 19 bases left in between. The CDR3 sequence is 17 residues long. The CDR3 region has the DNA TGTGCCAGCAGCGTAGGGGGGGACTCCAGCCTCGGCACTGAAGCTTTCTTT. It yields the protein CASSVGGDSSLGTEAFF.

V is TRBV5-1 and J is TRBJ2-5; maybe TRBD1 (6 bases). The CDR3 has 15 residues. V was pared by 4 bases and J by 5 bases, with 18 bases between. Looked up from germline, CDR1 is SGHRS and CDR2 is YFSETQ. The CDR3 loop reads CASSQGGQIFETQYF. The CDR3 coding sequence is TGCGCCAGCAGCCAAGGAGGACAGATTTTCGAGACCCAGTACTTC. Using reference TRBV5-1 and TRBJ2-5 for the parts outside the CDR3, the full variable domain is KAGVTQTPRYLIKTRGQQVTLSCSPISGHRSVSWYQQTPGQGLQFLFEYFSETQRNKGNFPGRFSGRQFSNSRSEMNVSTLELGDSALYLCASSQGGQIFETQYFGPGTRLLVL.

This clonotype showed up just a few times. It may be a read error: a sequence one base away is much more abundant. The chain joins TRBV10-3 to TRBJ2-1, with 10 positions matching TRBD2. This CDR3 has 13 amino acids. The V and J ends lost 8 bases and 9 bases, in that order; junction bases with no gene match: 7. Per the germline V gene, CDR1 is ENHRY and CDR2 is SYGVKD. Here the CDR3 reads CAILAGENSEQFF. The CDR3 DNA is TGTGCCATCCTAGCGGGGGAAAACAGTGAGCAGTTCTTC.